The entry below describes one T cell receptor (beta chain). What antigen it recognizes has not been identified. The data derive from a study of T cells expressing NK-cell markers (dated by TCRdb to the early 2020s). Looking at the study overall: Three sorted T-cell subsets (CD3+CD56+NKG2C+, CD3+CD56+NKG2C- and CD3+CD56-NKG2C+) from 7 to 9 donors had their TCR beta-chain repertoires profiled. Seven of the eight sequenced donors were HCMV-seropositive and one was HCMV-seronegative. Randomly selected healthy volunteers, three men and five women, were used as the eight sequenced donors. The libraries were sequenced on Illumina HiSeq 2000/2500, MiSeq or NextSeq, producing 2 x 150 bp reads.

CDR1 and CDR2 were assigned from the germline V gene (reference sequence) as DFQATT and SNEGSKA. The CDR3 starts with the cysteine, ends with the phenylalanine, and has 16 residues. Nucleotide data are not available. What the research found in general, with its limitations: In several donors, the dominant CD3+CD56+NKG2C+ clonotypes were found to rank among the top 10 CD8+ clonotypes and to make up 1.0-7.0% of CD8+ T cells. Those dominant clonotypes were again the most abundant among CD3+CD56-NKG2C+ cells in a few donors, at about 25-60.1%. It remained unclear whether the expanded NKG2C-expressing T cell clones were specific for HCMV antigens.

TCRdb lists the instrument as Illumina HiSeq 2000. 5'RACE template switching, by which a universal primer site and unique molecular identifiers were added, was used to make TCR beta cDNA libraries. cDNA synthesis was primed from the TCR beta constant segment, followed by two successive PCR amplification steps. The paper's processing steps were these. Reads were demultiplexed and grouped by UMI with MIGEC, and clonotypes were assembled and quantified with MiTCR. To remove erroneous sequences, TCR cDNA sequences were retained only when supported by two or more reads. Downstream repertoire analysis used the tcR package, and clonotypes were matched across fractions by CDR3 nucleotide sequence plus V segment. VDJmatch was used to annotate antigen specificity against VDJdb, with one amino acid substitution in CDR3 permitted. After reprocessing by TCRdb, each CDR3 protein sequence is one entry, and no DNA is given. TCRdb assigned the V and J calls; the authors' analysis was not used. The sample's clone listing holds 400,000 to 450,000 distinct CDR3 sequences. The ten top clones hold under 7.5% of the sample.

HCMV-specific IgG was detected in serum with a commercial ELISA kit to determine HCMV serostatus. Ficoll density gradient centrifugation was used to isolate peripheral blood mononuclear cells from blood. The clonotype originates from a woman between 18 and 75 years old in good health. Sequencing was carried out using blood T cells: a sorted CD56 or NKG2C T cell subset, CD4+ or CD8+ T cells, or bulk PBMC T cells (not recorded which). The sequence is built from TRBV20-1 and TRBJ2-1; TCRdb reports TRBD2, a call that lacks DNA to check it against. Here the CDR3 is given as CSARIAGITSYNEQFF.